The clone carrying this T cell receptor beta chain was recorded only once. In the study's own analysis: The authors estimated nucleated cell counts from reference gene primer amplification. This table comes from immunoSEQ multiplex PCR, and its TCRdb copy is limited to in-frame clones, with some not included. That table gives V, J and clone size, and the DNA gave D and trimming. Of about 210,000 clones in the sample, approximately 91% were seen once. These data belong to a study of blood T cell repertoires in COVID-19. Study-wide context: Samples taken during acute and convalescent COVID-19 were collected in the United States, Italy and Spain. Nucleic acid was either cDNA or gDNA, and it came from T cells, B-cell-depleted T cells, or PBMCs.

Material: peripheral blood. The sequence came from a woman between 40 and 50 years old with acute or convalescent COVID-19.

This CDR3 is CASSDSDSPNTQYF. Here the CDR3 DNA reads TGTGCCAGCAGTGACTCGGACTCACCGAATACGCAGTATTTT. The genes are TRBV6-4 and TRBJ2-3; tentative D call: TRBD2 (5 bases). Germline V gene sequence: CDR1 MRHNA, CDR2 SNTAGT. The CDR3 runs to 14 residues. The V and J ends lost 0 bases and 7 bases respectively, with 11 bases between them.